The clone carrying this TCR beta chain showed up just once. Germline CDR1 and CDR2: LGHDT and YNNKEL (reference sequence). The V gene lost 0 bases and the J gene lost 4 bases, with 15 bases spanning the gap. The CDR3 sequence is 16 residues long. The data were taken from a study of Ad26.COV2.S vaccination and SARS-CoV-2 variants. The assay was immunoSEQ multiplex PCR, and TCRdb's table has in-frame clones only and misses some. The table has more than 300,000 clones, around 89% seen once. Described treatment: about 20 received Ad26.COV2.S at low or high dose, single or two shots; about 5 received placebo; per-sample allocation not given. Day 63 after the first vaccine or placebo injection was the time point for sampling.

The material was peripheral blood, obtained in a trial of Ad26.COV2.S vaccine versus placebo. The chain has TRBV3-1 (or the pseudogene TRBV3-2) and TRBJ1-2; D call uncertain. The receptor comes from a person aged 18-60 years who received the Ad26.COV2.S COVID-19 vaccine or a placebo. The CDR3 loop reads CASSQESSSHFYGYTF. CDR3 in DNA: TGTGCCAGCAGCCAAGAGAGCAGCTCCCATTTCTATGGCTACACCTTC.